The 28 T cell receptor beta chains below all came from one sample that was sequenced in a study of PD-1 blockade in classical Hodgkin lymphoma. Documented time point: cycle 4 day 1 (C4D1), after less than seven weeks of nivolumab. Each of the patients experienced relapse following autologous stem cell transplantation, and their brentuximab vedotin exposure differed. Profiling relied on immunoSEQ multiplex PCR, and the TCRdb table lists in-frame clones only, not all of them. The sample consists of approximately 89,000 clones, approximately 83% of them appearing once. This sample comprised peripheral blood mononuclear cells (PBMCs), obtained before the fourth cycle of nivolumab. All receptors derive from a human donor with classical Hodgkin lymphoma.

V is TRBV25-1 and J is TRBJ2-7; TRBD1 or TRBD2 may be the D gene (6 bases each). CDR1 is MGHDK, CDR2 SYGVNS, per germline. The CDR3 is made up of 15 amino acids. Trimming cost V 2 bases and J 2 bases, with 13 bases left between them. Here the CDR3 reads CASSEIGGQAYEQYF. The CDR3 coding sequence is TGTGCCAGCAGTGAAATAGGGGGGCAGGCCTACGAGCAGTACTTC.

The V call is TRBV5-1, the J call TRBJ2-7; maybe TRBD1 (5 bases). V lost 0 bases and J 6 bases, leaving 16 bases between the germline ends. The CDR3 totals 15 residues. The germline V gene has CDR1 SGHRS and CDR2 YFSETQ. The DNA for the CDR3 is TGCGCCAGCAGCTTGGTGGCAGGGTCCGTCCGCGAGCAGTACTTC. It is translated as CASSLVAGSVREQYF.

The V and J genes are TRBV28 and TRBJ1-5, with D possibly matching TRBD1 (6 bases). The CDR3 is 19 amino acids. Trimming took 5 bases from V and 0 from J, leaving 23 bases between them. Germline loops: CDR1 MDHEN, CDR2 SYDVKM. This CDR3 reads CASSLSQFTGQYSNQPQHF. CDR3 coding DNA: TGTGCCAGCAGTCTTAGCCAATTCACAGGGCAGTATAGCAATCAGCCCCAGCATTTT.

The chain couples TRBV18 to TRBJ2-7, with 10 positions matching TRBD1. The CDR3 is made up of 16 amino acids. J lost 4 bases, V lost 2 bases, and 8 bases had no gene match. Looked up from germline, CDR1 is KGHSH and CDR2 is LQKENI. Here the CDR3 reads CASSPLPGQGSYEQYF. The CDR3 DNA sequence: TGTGCCAGCTCACCATTGCCGGGACAGGGGTCGTACGAGCAGTACTTC.

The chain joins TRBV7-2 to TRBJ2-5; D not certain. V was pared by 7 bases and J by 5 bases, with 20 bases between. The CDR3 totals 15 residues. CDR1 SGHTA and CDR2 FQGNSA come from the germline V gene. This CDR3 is CASTRTANVMETQYF. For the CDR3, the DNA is TGTGCCAGCACAAGGACGGCTAATGTTATGGAGACCCAGTACTTC.

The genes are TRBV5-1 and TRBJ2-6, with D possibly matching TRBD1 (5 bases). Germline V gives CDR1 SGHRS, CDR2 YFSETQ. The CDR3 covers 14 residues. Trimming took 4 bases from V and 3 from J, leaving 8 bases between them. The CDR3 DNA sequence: TGCGCCAGCAGCCCTACAGGTGGGGCCAACGTCCTGACTTTC. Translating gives CASSPTGGANVLTF.

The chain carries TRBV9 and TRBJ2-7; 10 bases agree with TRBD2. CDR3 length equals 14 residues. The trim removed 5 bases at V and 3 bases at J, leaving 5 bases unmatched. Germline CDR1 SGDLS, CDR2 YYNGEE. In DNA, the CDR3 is TGTGCCAGCAGTGGGGCTAGCGGGAGCTACGAGCAGTACTTC. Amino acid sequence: CASSGASGSYEQYF.

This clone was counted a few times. CDR3 in amino acids: CASSLESWVAGIDYEQYF. In nucleotides, the CDR3 is TGTGCCAGCAGCTTAGAGTCTTGGGTAGCGGGAATAGATTACGAGCAGTACTTC. The chain couples TRBV7-9 to TRBJ2-7, with 8 positions matching TRBD2. V trimming: 1 base; J trimming: 4 bases; junction bases outside the gene matches: 15. Germline CDR1 SEHNR, CDR2 FQNEAQ (reference sequence). CDR3 length: 18 amino acids.

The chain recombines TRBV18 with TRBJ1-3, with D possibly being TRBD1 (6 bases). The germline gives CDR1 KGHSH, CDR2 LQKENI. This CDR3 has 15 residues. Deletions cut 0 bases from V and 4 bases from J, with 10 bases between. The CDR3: CASSPPWGRGNTIYF. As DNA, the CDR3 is TGTGCCAGCTCACCACCGTGGGGGCGCGGAAACACCATATATTTT. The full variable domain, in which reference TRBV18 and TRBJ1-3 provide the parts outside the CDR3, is NAGVMQNPRHLVRRRGQEARLRCSPMKGHSHVYWYRQLPEEGLKFMVYLQKENIIDESGMPKERFSAEFPKEGPSILRIQQVVRGDSAAYFCASSPPWGRGNTIYFGEGSWLTVV.

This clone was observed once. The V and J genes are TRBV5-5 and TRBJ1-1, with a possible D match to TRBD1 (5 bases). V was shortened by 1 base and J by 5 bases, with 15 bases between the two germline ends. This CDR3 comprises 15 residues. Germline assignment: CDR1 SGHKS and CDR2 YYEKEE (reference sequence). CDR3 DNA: TGTGCCAGCAGCTTGAGAGCTTTCGAGGGGACTGAAGCTTTCTTT. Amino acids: CASSLRAFEGTEAFF.

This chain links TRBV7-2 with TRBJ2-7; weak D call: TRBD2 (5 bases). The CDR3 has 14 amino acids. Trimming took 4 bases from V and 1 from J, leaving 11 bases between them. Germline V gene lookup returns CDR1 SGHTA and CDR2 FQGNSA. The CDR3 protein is CASSSIGKSYEQYF. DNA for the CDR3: TGTGCCAGCAGCTCAATCGGGAAATCCTACGAGCAGTACTTC.

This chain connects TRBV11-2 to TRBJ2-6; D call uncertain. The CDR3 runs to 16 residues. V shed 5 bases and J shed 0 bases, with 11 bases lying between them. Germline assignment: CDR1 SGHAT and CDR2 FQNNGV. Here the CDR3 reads CASSRQARSGANVLTF. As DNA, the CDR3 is TGTGCCAGCAGCCGACAAGCCCGCTCTGGGGCCAACGTCCTGACTTTC.

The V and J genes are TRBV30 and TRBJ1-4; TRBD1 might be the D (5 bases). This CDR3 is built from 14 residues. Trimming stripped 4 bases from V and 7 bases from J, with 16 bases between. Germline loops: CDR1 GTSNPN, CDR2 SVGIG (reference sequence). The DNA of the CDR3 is TGTGCCTGGAATGGGGCGGGAGACGGTGAAAAACTGTTTTTT. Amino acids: CAWNGAGDGEKLFF.

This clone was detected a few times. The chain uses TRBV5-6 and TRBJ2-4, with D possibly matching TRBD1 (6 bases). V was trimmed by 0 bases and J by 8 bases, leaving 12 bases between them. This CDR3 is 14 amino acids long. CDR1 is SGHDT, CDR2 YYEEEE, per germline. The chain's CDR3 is CASSLGQGLYIQYF. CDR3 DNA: TGTGCCAGCAGCTTGGGGCAGGGGTTGTACATTCAGTACTTC.

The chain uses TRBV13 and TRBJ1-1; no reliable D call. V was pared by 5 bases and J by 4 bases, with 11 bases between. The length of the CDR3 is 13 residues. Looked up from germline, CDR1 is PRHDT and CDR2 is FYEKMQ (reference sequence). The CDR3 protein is CASSVTVSTEAFF. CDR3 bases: TGTGCCAGCAGCGTTACAGTTTCCACTGAAGCTTTCTTT.

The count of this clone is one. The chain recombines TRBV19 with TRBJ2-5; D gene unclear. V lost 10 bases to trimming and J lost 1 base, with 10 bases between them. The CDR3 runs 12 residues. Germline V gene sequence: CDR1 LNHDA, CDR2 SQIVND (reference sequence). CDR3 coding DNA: TGTGCCACCTCGGGCTTCCAAGAGACCCAGTACTTC. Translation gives CATSGFQETQYF. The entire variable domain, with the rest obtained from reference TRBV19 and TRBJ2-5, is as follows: DGGITQSPKYLFRKEGQNVTLSCEQNLNHDAMYWYRQDPGQGLRLIYYSQIVNDFQKGDIAEGYSVSREKKESFPLTVTSAQKNPTAFYLCATSGFQETQYFGPGTRLLVL.

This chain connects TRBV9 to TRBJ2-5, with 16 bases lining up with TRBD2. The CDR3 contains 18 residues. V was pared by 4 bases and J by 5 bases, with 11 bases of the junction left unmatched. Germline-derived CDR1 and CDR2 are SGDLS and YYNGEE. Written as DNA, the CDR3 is TGTGCCAGCAGCTCGGGACTAGCGGGAGGGCCGGGGGTGGAGACCCAGTACTTC. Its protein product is CASSSGLAGGPGVETQYF.

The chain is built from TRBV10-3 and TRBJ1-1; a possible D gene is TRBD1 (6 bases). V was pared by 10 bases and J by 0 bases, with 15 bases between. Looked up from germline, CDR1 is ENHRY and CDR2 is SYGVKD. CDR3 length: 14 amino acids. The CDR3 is CATRITGMNTEAFF. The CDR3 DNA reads TGTGCCACAAGAATCACAGGGATGAACACTGAAGCTTTCTTT.

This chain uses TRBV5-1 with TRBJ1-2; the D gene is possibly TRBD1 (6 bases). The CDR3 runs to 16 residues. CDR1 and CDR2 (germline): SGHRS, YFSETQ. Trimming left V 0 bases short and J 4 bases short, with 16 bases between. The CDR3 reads CASSLGPDTGFYGYTF. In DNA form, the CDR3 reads TGCGCCAGCAGCTTGGGGCCAGACACAGGGTTCTATGGCTACACCTTC.

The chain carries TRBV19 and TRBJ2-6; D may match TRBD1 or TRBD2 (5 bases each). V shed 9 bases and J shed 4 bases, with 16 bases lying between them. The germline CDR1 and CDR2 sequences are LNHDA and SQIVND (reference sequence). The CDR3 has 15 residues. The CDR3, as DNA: TGTGCCAGCTGCCGGGGCGGGCCCGGGGCCAACGTCCTGACTTTC. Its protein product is CASCRGGPGANVLTF.

The CDR3 reads CASSSEGSHPRQETQYF. DNA for the CDR3: TGTGCCAGCAGCTCCGAAGGCTCCCATCCCCGCCAAGAGACCCAGTACTTC. V gene TRBV7-2 combines with J gene TRBJ2-5; D gene ambiguous. The CDR3 runs 17 residues. The germline gives CDR1 SGHTA, CDR2 FQGNSA. V was pared by 4 bases and J by 1 base, with 19 bases between.

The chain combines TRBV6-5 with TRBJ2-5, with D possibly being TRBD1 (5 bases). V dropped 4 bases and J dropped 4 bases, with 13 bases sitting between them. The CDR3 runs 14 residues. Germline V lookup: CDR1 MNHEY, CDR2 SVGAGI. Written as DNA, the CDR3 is TGTGCCAGCAGTTCGTTCGACCAGGGAGAGACCCAGTACTTC. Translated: CASSSFDQGETQYF.

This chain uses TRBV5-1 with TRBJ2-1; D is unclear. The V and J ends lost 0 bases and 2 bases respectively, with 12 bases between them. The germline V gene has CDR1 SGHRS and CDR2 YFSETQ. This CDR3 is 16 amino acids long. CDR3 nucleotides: TGCGCCAGCAGCTTGGAGTGGAGAACAACCTACAATGAGCAGTTCTTC. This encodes CASSLEWRTTYNEQFF.

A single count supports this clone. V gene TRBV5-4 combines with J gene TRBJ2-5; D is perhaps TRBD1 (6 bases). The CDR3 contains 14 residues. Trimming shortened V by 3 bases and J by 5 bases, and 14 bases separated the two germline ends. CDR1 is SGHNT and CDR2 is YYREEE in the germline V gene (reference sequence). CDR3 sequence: CASSSRQVEETQYF. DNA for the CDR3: TGTGCCAGCAGCTCACGACAGGTAGAGGAGACCCAGTACTTC.

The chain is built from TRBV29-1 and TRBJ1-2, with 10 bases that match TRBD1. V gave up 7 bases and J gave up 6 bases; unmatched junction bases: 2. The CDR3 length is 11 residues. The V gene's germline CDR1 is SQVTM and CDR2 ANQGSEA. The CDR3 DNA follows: TGCAGCGGTGGACAGGGGGATGGCTACACCTTC. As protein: CSGGQGDGYTF.

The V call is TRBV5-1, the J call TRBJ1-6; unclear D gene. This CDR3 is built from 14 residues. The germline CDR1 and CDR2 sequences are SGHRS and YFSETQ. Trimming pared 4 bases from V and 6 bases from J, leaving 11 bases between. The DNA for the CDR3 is TGCGCCAGCAGCCAGGACGCTTTTAATTCACCCCTCCACTTT. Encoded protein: CASSQDAFNSPLHF.

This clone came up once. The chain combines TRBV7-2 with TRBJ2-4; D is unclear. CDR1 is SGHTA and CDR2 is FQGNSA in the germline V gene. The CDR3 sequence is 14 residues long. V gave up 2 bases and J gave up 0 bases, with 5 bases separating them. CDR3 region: CASSLRLAKNIQYF. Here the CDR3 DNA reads TGTGCCAGCAGCTTAAGGCTAGCCAAAAACATTCAGTACTTC.

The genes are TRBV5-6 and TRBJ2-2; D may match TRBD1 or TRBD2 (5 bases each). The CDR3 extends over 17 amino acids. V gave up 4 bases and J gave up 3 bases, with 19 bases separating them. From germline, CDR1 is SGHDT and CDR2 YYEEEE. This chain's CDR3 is CASSLRDLGRDTGELFF. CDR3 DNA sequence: TGTGCCAGCAGCCTCCGGGACCTCGGAAGGGACACCGGGGAGCTGTTTTTT. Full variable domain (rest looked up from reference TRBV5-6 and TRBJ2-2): DAGVTQSPTHLIKTRGQQVTLRCSPKSGHDTVSWYQQALGQGPQFIFQYYEEEERQRGNFPDRFSGHQFPNYSSELNVNALLLGDSALYLCASSLRDLGRDTGELFFGEGSRLTVL.